Included here is one T cell receptor beta chain sequence, with context. The data originate from a study of T cell responses to AZD1222 COVID-19 vaccine. The CDR3 contains 14 residues. V shed 5 bases and J shed 4 bases, with 14 bases lying between them. Germline loops: CDR1 SEHNR, CDR2 FQNEAQ (reference sequence). Clones were sequenced by immunoSEQ multiplex PCR, and TCRdb holds only the in-frame ones, with some missing. Found here are some 130,000 clones, about 90% of them singletons; the top ten hold around 5%. The receptor was derived from an adult in good health. The sample consisted of peripheral blood, taken on day 0 of AZD1222 vaccination. The J gene is TRBJ1-2, the V gene TRBV7-9; no clear D gene. Written as DNA, the CDR3 is TGTGCCAGCAGCATAAATACAAGGGTCTATGGCTACACCTTC. Translated: CASSINTRVYGYTF.